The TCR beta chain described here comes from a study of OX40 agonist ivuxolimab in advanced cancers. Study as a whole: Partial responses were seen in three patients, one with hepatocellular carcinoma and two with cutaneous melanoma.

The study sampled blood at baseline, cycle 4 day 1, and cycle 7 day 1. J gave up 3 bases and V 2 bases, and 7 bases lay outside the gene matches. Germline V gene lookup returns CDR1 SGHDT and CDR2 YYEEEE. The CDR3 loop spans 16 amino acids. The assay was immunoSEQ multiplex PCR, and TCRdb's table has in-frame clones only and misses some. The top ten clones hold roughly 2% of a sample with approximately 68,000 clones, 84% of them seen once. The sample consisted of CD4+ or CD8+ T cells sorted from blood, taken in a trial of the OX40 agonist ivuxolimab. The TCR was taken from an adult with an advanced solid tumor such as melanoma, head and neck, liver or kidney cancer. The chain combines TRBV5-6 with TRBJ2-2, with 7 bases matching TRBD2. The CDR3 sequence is CASSFRGSGYTGELFF. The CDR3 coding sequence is TGTGCCAGCAGCTTTCGCGGGAGCGGGTACACCGGGGAGCTGTTTTTT.